This TCR beta chain was identified in a study of blood T cells in healthy people across ages. The second PCR ran roughly 6 to 11 cycles with a sample-barcoded 5' primer and J-beta primers. TCRdb analysed the 5' RACE reads with MiXCR anew, one entry per CDR3 protein. The table includes about 720,000 distinct CDR3 sequences, 20% to 25% detected once. V lost 8 bases and J lost 2, with 19 bases in between. The CDR3 is made up of 17 amino acids. CDR1 and CDR2 from the germline V gene are MDHEN and SYDVKM. The clonotype originates from an older man in good health. Sequencing was carried out using blood. The chain uses TRBV28 and TRBJ1-6, with D perhaps TRBD1 (6 bases). CDR3 bases: TGTGCCAGCCGTTCCTACCAGGGGATAACCTATAATTCACCCCTCCACTTT. Translation gives CASRSYQGITYNSPLHF.